This T cell receptor (beta chain) came from a study of shared clonotypes between healthy human individuals. Whole-study context: A donor's plate count was three for CD4 naive and three for CD4 memory; CD8 naive had two and CD8 memory one.

The V and J ends lost 4 bases and 4 bases, in that order; junction bases with no gene match: 4. This CDR3 has 14 residues. Germline CDR1 and CDR2: MGHRA and YSYEKL. Negatively enriched CD4+ T cells were divided by CD45RA into naive and memory. Genomic DNA (from each subset) was split evenly across several immunoSEQ plates. Assay: immunoSEQ multiplex PCR; the TCRdb copy retains only in-frame clones and omits some. Here the sample spans millions of clones, 85% to 95% being singletons. This receptor was identified in a young man in good health. Some clones in this sample may be carry-over from other donors' samples. J is TRBJ2-5 and V is TRBV4-1; TRBD1 matches 9 bases. The sequencing input was naive CD4+ T cells from PBMCs. Described subset: CD45RA+ positively selected. For the CDR3, the DNA is TGCGCCAGCAGCCCTTCGGACAGGGGAGAGACCCAGTACTTC. It codes for CASSPSDRGETQYF.